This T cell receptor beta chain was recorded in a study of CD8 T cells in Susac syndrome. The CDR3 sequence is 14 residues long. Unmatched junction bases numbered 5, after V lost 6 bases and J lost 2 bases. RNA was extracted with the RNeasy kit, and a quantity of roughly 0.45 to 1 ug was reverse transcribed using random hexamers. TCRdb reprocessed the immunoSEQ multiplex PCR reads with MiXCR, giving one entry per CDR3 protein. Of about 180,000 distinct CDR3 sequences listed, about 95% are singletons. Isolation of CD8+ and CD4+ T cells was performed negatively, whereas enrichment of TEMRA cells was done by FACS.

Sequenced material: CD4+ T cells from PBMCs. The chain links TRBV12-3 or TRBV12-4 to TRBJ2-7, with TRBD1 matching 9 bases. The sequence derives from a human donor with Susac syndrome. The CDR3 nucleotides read TGTGCCAGCAGAGGGACAGGGCTAACCTACGAGCAGTACTTC. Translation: CASRGTGLTYEQYF.